What follows describes a single TCR beta chain. Its antigen target is currently unknown. No base quality values were provided; no much bigger clone lies one nucleotide off. The immunoSEQ Assay, a bias-controlled multiplex PCR, was used to amplify TCRbeta CDR3 regions from genomic DNA. Per the original workflow: The number of nucleated cells in each sample was estimated by amplification of reference gene primers within the assay. To quantify the absolute abundance of each unique TCRbeta CDR3 rearrangement, sequence reads were collapsed and filtered. For each sample, productive Simpson clonality was calculated as the square root of Simpson's diversity index over productive rearrangements. Not all clones reach the TCRdb copy of this immuneACCESS table, which keeps in-frame sequences only. Checked studies attribute under half of the gap to unresolved V genes and leave the rest unexplained. The V and J calls and clone size come from that table; D and trimming were worked out from the DNA. The sample data list about 180,000 clones, and about 80% of these were observed just once. Of the sample, approximately 7.1% falls within the top ten clones.

Whole blood was collected in K2EDTA tubes by collaborating institutions according to the institutions' own protocols. For TCRbeta analysis, collaborators shipped samples as frozen whole blood, isolated PBMCs, or DNA extracted from either of those sample types. The record originates from a study of blood T cell repertoires in COVID-19 (dated by TCRdb to 2018 to 2021). Context from the whole study: Samples covering the acute and convalescent phases of COVID-19 were provided by collaborators in the United States, Italy and Spain. The samples were drawn from two sources: the first 160 participants of the ongoing ImmuneRACE study, and 950 to 1,500 subjects contributed by 6 global collaborators. HLA class I and class II types, where available, came from metadata supplied by the sample provider rather than from assay-based typing. Sample metadata almost always included a de-identified subject ID, COVID-19 status, age in years and sex. The prospective study material was composed of cDNA or gDNA derived from T cells, B-cell-depleted T cells, or PBMCs. Deeply sampled blood TCRbeta repertoires from subjects exposed to, actively infected with, or recovered from COVID-19 were included in the dataset. The repertoires were released in a freely available public database intended as a resource for research on the immune response to SARS-CoV-2.

The research as a whole found: Clinical and demographic metadata were provided uncurated, with the amount varying by source and participant.

This clonotype was sampled from a human donor in a cohort sampled during active COVID-19. What was sequenced was peripheral blood.

Here the CDR3 is given as CASSGYTQGADYGYTF. The DNA reads as follows: TGTGCCAGCAGCGGATATACACAGGGGGCAGACTATGGCTACACCTTC. The chain was built from TRBV9 and TRBJ1-2; 9 central bases correspond to TRBD1. Trimming removed 3 bases from V and 3 bases from J; the gene matches leave 9 bases unexplained. CDR1 and CDR2, per the germline V gene, are SGDLS and YYNGEE. Its CDR3 holds 16 amino acids, cysteine through phenylalanine. The DNA shown is the 48-base CDR3, in frame from base 1.